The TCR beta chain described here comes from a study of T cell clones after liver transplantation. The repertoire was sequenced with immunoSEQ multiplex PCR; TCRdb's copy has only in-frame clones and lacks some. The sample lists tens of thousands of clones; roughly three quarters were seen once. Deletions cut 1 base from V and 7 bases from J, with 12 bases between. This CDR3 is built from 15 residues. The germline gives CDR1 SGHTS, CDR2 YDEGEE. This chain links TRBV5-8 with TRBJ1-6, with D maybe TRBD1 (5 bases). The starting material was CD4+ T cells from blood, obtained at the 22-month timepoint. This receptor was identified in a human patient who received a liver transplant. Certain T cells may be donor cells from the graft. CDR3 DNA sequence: TGTGCCAGCAGCTTGTACGCAGGGAGAAATTCACCCCTCCACTTT. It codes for CASSLYAGRNSPLHF.